Below, 25 T cell receptor beta chains from the same sample are listed, as sequenced in a study of PD-L1 blockade in urothelial cancer. Profiled with immunoSEQ multiplex PCR; TCRdb holds only in-frame clones, not every one. The sample lists nearly 30,000 clones; over 75% were seen once. The material was PBMCs, obtained around atezolizumab (anti-PD-L1) treatment. Receptors were obtained from a man aged 50-59 years with urothelial cancer.

The sample holds one count of this clone. The rearrangement uses TRBV4-1 and TRBJ2-7; 10 bases agree with TRBD2. This CDR3 contains 17 residues. Trimming took 0 bases from V and 2 from J; bases not matched to a gene: 7. Germline V gene lookup returns CDR1 MGHRA and CDR2 YSYEKL. The CDR3: CASSQEASGRGTYEQYF. CDR3 bases: TGCGCCAGCAGCCAAGAGGCGAGCGGGAGGGGAACCTACGAGCAGTACTTC.

The V gene is TRBV6-5, the J gene TRBJ2-7; TRBD1 aligns across 7 bases. J lost 5 bases, V lost 6 bases, and 4 bases had no gene match. Germline values: CDR1 MNHEY, CDR2 SVGAGI. The CDR3 contains 12 residues. CDR3 residues: CASRDRSHEQYF. The CDR3 nucleotides read TGTGCCAGCAGGGACAGGTCCCACGAGCAGTACTTC.

The V and J genes are TRBV11-2 and TRBJ2-3; 10 nucleotides agree with TRBD2. Losses at the gene ends were 1 base for V and 1 base for J; bases not matched to a gene: 5. Germline CDR1 SGHAT, CDR2 FQNNGV. This CDR3 region has 17 residues. CDR3 sequence: CASSLAGLARGTDTQYF. DNA for the CDR3: TGTGCCAGCAGCTTAGCGGGACTAGCGAGGGGCACAGATACGCAGTATTTT.

The chain has TRBV7-2 and TRBJ1-1; 7 bases are a match to TRBD1. This CDR3 is built from 16 residues. Germline CDR1 SGHTA, CDR2 FQGNSA. The J segment lost 0 bases and the V segment lost 2 bases, leaving 6 bases of the junction unmatched. The CDR3 DNA follows: TGTGCCAGCAGCTTATTGGGGACAGTGCTGAACACTGAAGCTTTCTTT. Protein product: CASSLLGTVLNTEAFF.

The rearrangement links TRBV7-3 to TRBJ2-7; tentative D call: TRBD1 (6 bases). Germline-derived CDR1 and CDR2 are SGHTA and FQGTGA. The CDR3 contains 15 residues. V shed 2 bases and J shed 0 bases, with 11 bases lying between them. This CDR3 reads CASSLFQGPSYEQYF. The CDR3 region has the DNA TGTGCCAGCAGCTTATTTCAGGGGCCCTCCTACGAGCAGTACTTC.

The V gene is TRBV18, the J gene TRBJ2-5; D gene ambiguous. CDR1 is KGHSH and CDR2 is LQKENI in the germline V gene. V gave up 4 bases and J gave up 2 bases, with 8 bases separating them. There are 13 residues in the CDR3. The DNA of the CDR3 is TGTGCCAGCTCACAGTCGCGACAAGAGACCCAGTACTTC. It specifies CASSQSRQETQYF. The whole variable domain, filled in from reference TRBV18 and TRBJ2-5, reads NAGVMQNPRHLVRRRGQEARLRCSPMKGHSHVYWYRQLPEEGLKFMVYLQKENIIDESGMPKERFSAEFPKEGPSILRIQQVVRGDSAAYFCASSQSRQETQYFGPGTRLLVL.

The chain links TRBV18 to TRBJ2-4; TRBD2 matches 8 bases. V was clipped by 3 bases and J by 8 bases; unmatched bases: 12. The length of the CDR3 is 16 residues. Germline loops: CDR1 KGHSH, CDR2 LQKENI. CDR3 bases: TGTGCCAGCTCACCCGACCCTAGCGGGCGGCGAGACATTCAGTACTTC. Amino acid sequence: CASSPDPSGRRDIQYF.

This clone was observed a single time. The V gene is TRBV5-1, the J gene TRBJ2-3; TRBD2 agrees at 11 bases. The germline V gene has CDR1 SGHRS and CDR2 YFSETQ. The ends lost 0 bases at V and 6 bases at J; junction bases unmatched: 6. The CDR3 is 16 amino acids. CDR3 loop: CASSLASTSGGDTQYF. CDR3 nucleotides: TGCGCCAGCAGCTTGGCCAGTACTAGCGGGGGTGATACGCAGTATTTT. The full variable domain, its missing parts supplied by reference TRBV5-1 and TRBJ2-3, is KAGVTQTPRYLIKTRGQQVTLSCSPISGHRSVSWYQQTPGQGLQFLFEYFSETQRNKGNFPGRFSGRQFSNSRSEMNVSTLELGDSALYLCASSLASTSGGDTQYFGPGTRLTVL.

The genes are TRBV7-7 and TRBJ1-2; D is ambiguous. CDR3 length equals 12 residues. The V end lost 6 bases, the J end lost 5 bases, and 10 bases lay between the germline ends. The germline CDR1 and CDR2 sequences are SSHAT and FNYEAQ (reference sequence). CDR3 in amino acids: CASSPGEYGYTF. The CDR3 region has the DNA TGTGCCAGCAGTCCCGGGGAGTATGGCTACACCTTC.

The V gene is TRBV5-5, the J gene TRBJ1-1, with 8 bases that match TRBD1. This CDR3 has 14 residues. Germline-derived CDR1 and CDR2 are SGHKS and YYEKEE (reference sequence). Trimming took 1 base from V and 6 from J; bases not matched to a gene: 5. CDR3 protein: CASSLLDRVAEAFF. The CDR3, as DNA: TGTGCCAGCAGCTTGCTGGACAGGGTCGCTGAAGCTTTCTTT.

The chain couples TRBV25-1 to TRBJ1-4; D perhaps matches TRBD1 (6 bases). Trimming stripped 3 bases from V and 4 bases from J, with 12 bases between. Germline CDR1 and CDR2: MGHDK and SYGVNS. The CDR3 is made up of 15 amino acids. The CDR3 coding sequence is TGTGCCAGCAGTGAGGGGGCAGACTTTAATGAAAAACTGTTTTTT. This codes for CASSEGADFNEKLFF.

V usage is TRBV7-3 and J usage is TRBJ1-3; no reliable D call. The CDR3 has 13 amino acids. The germline V gene encodes CDR1 SGHTA and CDR2 FQGTGA. V was cut by 3 bases and J by 2 bases, with 5 bases left in between. The CDR3 DNA is TGTGCCAGCAGCTTGGTAGCTGGAAACACCATATATTTT. Translated, it gives CASSLVAGNTIYF.

This rearrangement joins TRBV7-6 to TRBJ2-7; TRBD1 matches at 9 bases. CDR1 SGHVS and CDR2 FNYEAQ come from the germline V gene. The CDR3 spans 15 residues. With 5 bases clipped from V and 0 bases from J, the junction kept 5 bases outside the gene matches. The CDR3 sequence: CASSRGQGPSYEQYF. In DNA, the CDR3 is TGTGCCAGCAGCAGAGGACAGGGGCCCTCCTACGAGCAGTACTTC. Full variable domain (remainder filled in from reference TRBV7-6 and TRBJ2-7): GAGVSQSPRYKVTKRGQDVALRCDPISGHVSLYWYRQALGQGPEFLTYFNYEAQQDKSGLPNDRFSAERPEGSISTLTIQRTEQRDSAMYRCASSRGQGPSYEQYFGPGTRLTVT.

This rearrangement joins TRBV21-1 to TRBJ2-1; the DNA was not used to check the table's D call, TRBD2. TRBV21-1 is noted as a pseudogene. The CDR3 has 16 residues. CDR3 sequence reads: CASSIPRDWENNEQFF. In DNA, the CDR3 is TGTGCCAGCAGCATCCCGCGGGACTGGGAGAACAATGAGCAGTTCTTC.

The genes are TRBV10-2 and TRBJ2-7; 11 bases map to TRBD1. The CDR3 is made up of 13 amino acids. V lost 9 bases, J lost 6 bases, and 7 bases stayed unmatched. Germline lookup yields CDR1 WSHSY and CDR2 SAAADI. The CDR3 loop is CARIPGQGGEQYF. The CDR3 DNA reads as TGCGCCAGGATCCCGGGACAGGGGGGCGAGCAGTACTTC.

The CDR3 loop is CASGSGRARAGANVLTF. The DNA for the CDR3 is TGTGCCAGTGGAAGCGGGAGGGCCAGGGCTGGGGCCAACGTCCTGACTTTC. V usage is TRBV19 and J usage is TRBJ2-6, with 10 bases lining up with TRBD2. The germline V gene encodes CDR1 LNHDA and CDR2 SQIVND (reference sequence). With 8 bases clipped from V and 2 bases from J, the junction kept 9 bases outside the gene matches. This CDR3 is built from 17 residues.

The chain carries TRBV5-1 and TRBJ1-4; D is undetermined. CDR3 length: 17 amino acids. V was pared by 4 bases and J by 4 bases, with 20 bases between. Per germline, CDR1 SGHRS and CDR2 YFSETQ. CDR3 sequence reads: CASSRRELDTNNEKLFF. In DNA, the CDR3 is TGCGCCAGCAGCCGGCGAGAATTAGACACCAATAATGAAAAACTGTTTTTT.

This clone was observed a few times. The rearrangement joins TRBV7-2 to TRBJ2-6; no clear D. The CDR3 consists of 16 residues. Germline V gene lookup returns CDR1 SGHTA and CDR2 FQGNSA. V gave up 4 bases and J gave up 4 bases, with 14 bases separating them. The CDR3 region is CASSSLLGFGANVLTF. CDR3 DNA: TGTGCCAGCAGCTCGCTCCTCGGGTTCGGGGCCAACGTCCTGACTTTC.

The gene calls are TRBV6-6 and TRBJ2-1; D is unresolved. The CDR3 has 13 residues. The germline V gene encodes CDR1 MNHNY and CDR2 SVGAGI (reference sequence). Deletions cut 3 bases from V and 4 bases from J, with 7 bases between. The CDR3 loop is CASSYVQYNEQFF. The CDR3 nucleotides read TGTGCCAGCAGTTATGTTCAGTACAATGAGCAGTTCTTC.

The chain carries TRBV11-2 and TRBJ2-7; tentative D call: TRBD1 (6 bases). The ends were cut back, 5 bases at V and 5 bases at J, with 16 bases in the middle. This CDR3 contains 14 residues. Germline CDR1 SGHAT, CDR2 FQNNGV. CDR3 sequence reads: CASSRQAQLDEQYF. The DNA of the CDR3 is TGTGCCAGCAGCCGACAGGCCCAGCTCGACGAGCAGTACTTC.

The rearrangement links TRBV6-1 to TRBJ2-7; 10 nucleotides align to TRBD2. Unmatched junction bases numbered 6, after V lost 4 bases and J lost 0 bases. The CDR3 runs 16 residues. In germline, CDR1 is MNHNS, CDR2 SASEGT. The CDR3 sequence is CASSVGTSAFSYEQYF. The CDR3 region has the DNA TGTGCCAGCAGTGTAGGGACTAGCGCGTTCTCCTACGAGCAGTACTTC.

This chain connects TRBV4-1 to TRBJ2-1; 10 bases line up with TRBD1. Trimming cost V 3 bases and J 8 bases; bases outside gene matches: 7. The CDR3 length is 15 residues. Germline assignment: CDR1 MGHRA and CDR2 YSYEKL. The CDR3 coding sequence is TGCGCCAGCAGCCACCACGGGACAGGGGATGATGAGCAGTTCTTC. This translates into CASSHHGTGDDEQFF.

The gene calls are TRBV30 and TRBJ2-1; 14 nucleotides agree with TRBD2. This CDR3 comprises 15 residues. V lost 5 bases to trimming and J lost 10 bases; unmatched junction nucleotides: 10. Germline-derived CDR1 and CDR2 are GTSNPN and SVGIG (reference sequence). Here the CDR3 DNA reads TGTGCCTGGGGACAGACTAGCGGGAGGGCTGGGGAGCAGTTCTTC. The encoded protein is CAWGQTSGRAGEQFF.

V is TRBV7-2 and J is TRBJ1-2; 8 bases are shared with TRBD1. The CDR3 loop spans 16 amino acids. CDR1 and CDR2 from the germline V gene are SGHTA and FQGNSA. After removal of 5 bases from V and 3 bases from J, the junction contained 11 bases not matched to a gene. CDR3 DNA sequence: TGTGCCAGCAGCACCGTGGGACAGGCGACTTACTATGGCTACACCTTC. Translating gives CASSTVGQATYYGYTF.

J is TRBJ2-7 and V is TRBV15, with D perhaps matching TRBD1 (6 bases). V was cut by 0 bases and J by 2 bases, with 11 bases left in between. CDR3 length equals 15 residues. Germline CDR1 reads LNHNV; CDR2 reads YYDKDF (reference sequence). Here the CDR3 reads CATSRERGDTYEQYF. In DNA, the CDR3 is TGTGCCACCAGCAGAGAGAGAGGGGACACCTACGAGCAGTACTTC.